This entry concerns a single TCR beta chain. The data derive from a study of T cell changes during pregnancy in multiple sclerosis. The repertoire was sequenced with immunoSEQ multiplex PCR; TCRdb's copy has only in-frame clones and lacks some. The table includes about 22,000 clones, more than 80% detected once. Sequenced here: CD4+ T cells from peripheral blood mononuclear cells, sampled in the third trimester of pregnancy. The receptor's source is a female donor in good health, enrolled as a control in a pregnancy study.

CDR3 DNA sequence: TGTGCCAGTAGAGTTCGGGGAGGGGAGACTGGGGCCAACGTCCTGACTTTC. Protein sequence: CASRVRGGETGANVLTF. The chain joins TRBV19 to TRBJ2-6, with 7 nucleotides matching TRBD2. The CDR3 loop spans 17 amino acids. The junction had 10 bases not matched to a gene; V was cut back by 6 bases and J by 2 bases. The germline gives CDR1 LNHDA, CDR2 SQIVND (reference sequence).